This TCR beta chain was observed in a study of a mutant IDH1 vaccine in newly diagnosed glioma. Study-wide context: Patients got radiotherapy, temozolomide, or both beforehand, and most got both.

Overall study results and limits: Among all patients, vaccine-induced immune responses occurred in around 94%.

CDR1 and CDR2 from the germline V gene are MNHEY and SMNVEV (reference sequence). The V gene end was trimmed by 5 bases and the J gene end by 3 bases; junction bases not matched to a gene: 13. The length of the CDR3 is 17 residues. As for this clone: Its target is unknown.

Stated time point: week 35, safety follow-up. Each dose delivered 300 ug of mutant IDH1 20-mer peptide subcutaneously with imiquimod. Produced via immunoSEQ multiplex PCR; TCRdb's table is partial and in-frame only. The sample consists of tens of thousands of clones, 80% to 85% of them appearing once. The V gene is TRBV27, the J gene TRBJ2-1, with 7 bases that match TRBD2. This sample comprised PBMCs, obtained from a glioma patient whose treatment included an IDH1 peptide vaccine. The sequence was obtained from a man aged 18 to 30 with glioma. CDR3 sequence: CASSPRWGGGYYNEQFF. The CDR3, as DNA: TGTGCCAGCAGTCCGCGGTGGGGCGGGGGTTACTACAATGAGCAGTTCTTC.